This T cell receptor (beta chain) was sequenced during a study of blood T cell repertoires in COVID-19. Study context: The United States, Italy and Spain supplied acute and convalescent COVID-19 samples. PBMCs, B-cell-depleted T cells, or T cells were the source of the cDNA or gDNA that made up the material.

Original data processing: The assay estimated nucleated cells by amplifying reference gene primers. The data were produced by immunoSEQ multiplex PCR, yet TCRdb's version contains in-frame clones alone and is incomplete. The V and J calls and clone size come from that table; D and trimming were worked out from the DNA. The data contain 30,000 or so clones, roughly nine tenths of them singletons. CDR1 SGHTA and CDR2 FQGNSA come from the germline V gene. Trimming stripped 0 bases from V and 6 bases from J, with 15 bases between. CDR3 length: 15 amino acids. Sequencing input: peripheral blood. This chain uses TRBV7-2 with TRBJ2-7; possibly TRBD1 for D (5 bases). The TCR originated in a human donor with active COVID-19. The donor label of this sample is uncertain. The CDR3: CASSLAQDLGAEQYF. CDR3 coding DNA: TGTGCCAGCAGCTTAGCGCAAGACCTAGGGGCCGAGCAGTACTTC. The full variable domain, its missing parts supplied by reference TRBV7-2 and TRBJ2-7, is GAGVSQSPSNKVTEKGKDVELRCDPISGHTALYWYRQSLGQGLEFLIYFQGNSAPDKSGLPSDRFSAERTGGSVSTLTIQRTQQEDSAVYLCASSLAQDLGAEQYFGPGTRLTVT.